Sequencing of this T cell receptor (beta chain) was carried out in a study of graft-versus-host responses after intestinal transplantation (dated by TCRdb to about 2021). Background on the whole study: Multivisceral, liver-intestinal, or isolated intestinal transplants were received by the recipients. Every recipient was given anti-thymocyte globulin induction, followed by 2 to 3 years of maintenance tacrolimus and steroids. Graft-versus-host and host-versus-graft alloreactive T cell clones were tracked in the graft, circulation and bone marrow after intestinal transplantation using bulk TCR-beta CDR3 sequencing. To identify alloreactive clones, pre-transplant mixed lymphocyte reaction products were sequenced and then compared with unstimulated pre-transplant donor and recipient T cells. The cohort enrolled 24 intestinal transplant recipients, one of whom was a retransplant, and a few patients without pretransplant specimens were excluded. Donor T cell macrochimerism was defined as a peak of at least 4% donor T cells among recipient peripheral blood mononuclear cells. Rather than going through the commercial service, samples from three later patients were sequenced in-house on an Illumina MiSeq and processed with MiXCR.

Library construction relied on the immunoSEQ multiplex PCR assay. For most patients, genomic DNA was isolated with the Qiagen DNeasy Blood and Tissue Kit and sent frozen to Adaptive Biotechnologies for TCR sequencing. For most patients, genomic DNA was subjected to high-throughput TCR-beta CDR3 sequencing by Adaptive Biotechnologies. The paper's processing steps were these. Adaptive's ImmunoSEQ software was the source of the TCR sequencing data for about 20 patients, while a few other patients were processed with MiXCR and VDJtools. To correct CD4 versus CD8 sorting errors, any sequence found in both subsets at a frequency ratio below 5:1 was removed. CDR3 nucleotide sequences shared between donor and recipient were removed because the origin of such sequences could not be assigned. To count as alloreactive, a clone needed at least 2-fold expansion over unstimulated cells and a minimum CFSE-low frequency of 0.002% (template counts) or 0.001% (read counts). Clones detected in sequenced pre-transplant spleen, lymph node, or MLR CFSE-low populations of the donor or recipient were defined as mappable. Cumulative frequency of alloreactive clones was calculated as a percentage of all sequences weighted by copy number. The table was pulled from immuneACCESS by TCRdb, which kept in-frame rearrangements only. Such tables lose some clones; where checked, under half of the loss comes from unresolved V genes, and the rest has no known cause. V, J and clone size are taken as reported in that table, and D and trimming were inferred from the DNA itself. A total of about 88,000 clones appear in this sample, over 90% of them only once. The ten largest clones take up roughly 0.18% of the sample.

Points on this clone: Its antigen target is currently unknown. No base qualities exist here, and no much larger clone lies one base off it.

The study at large found these results: High GvH to HvG T cell clonal ratios were observed in the allografts of patients with donor T cell macrochimerism. GvH clones turned up in recipient bone marrow, with some appearing earlier in ileal mucosa or blood, a pattern consistent with an intestinal mucosal origin. Early after transplant, declines in HvG clones were associated with peak levels of circulating GvH clones. The conclusions were limited by the relatively low number and heterogeneity of the intestinal transplant patients.

Read against the paper, the sample's time point label means: cells obtained before transplantation from donor or recipient. CD3+CD4+ and CD3+CD8+ populations were FACS-sorted from unstimulated pre-transplant donor and recipient cells taken from spleen or lymph nodes. The TCR was taken from a human donor who was the organ donor for an intestinal transplant. This material consisted of unstimulated CD4+ T cells sorted from spleen or lymph node cells, taken before transplant.

The CDR3 protein sequence reads: CASSSVQPQHF. In nucleotide form, the sequence is TGTGCCAGCAGTTCTGTCCAGCCCCAGCATTTT. The V and J genes are TRBV28 and TRBJ1-5; no D segment can be confidently identified. V is cut by 4 bases and J by 7 bases, and the space between the germline ends is 5 bases. The CDR3 has 11 amino acids, counting the end cysteine and phenylalanine. Left in the record is the CDR3 DNA by itself, 33 bases read in frame from the first base. The CDR1 and CDR2 encoded by the germline V gene are MDHEN and SYDVKM.